This TCR beta chain stems from a study of shared clonotypes between healthy human individuals. Germline V gene lookup returns CDR1 SEHNR and CDR2 FQNEAQ (reference sequence). The CDR3 sequence is 15 residues long. V gave up 0 bases and J gave up 5 bases; unmatched junction bases: 5. Original processing methods: ImmunoSEQ sequences covered only the junction and lacked quality scores; filtering therefore differed. Some clones are missing from TCRdb's copy, which holds only in-frame ones; the method was immunoSEQ multiplex PCR. V and J calls and clone size follow that table, whereas D and trimming were derived from the DNA. The table includes 2 million to 2.5 million clones, around 90% detected once.

This chain links TRBV7-9 with TRBJ1-2; 8 bases align to TRBD1. The sequence came from a man aged 18 to 35 in good health. Some clones in this sample may be carry-over from other donors' samples. Sequencing input: naive CD4+ T cells from PBMCs. Subset noted: CD45RA+ positively selected. The CDR3 protein is CASSLATGVEYGYTF. The DNA for the CDR3 is TGTGCCAGCAGCTTAGCGACAGGGGTTGAGTATGGCTACACCTTC.